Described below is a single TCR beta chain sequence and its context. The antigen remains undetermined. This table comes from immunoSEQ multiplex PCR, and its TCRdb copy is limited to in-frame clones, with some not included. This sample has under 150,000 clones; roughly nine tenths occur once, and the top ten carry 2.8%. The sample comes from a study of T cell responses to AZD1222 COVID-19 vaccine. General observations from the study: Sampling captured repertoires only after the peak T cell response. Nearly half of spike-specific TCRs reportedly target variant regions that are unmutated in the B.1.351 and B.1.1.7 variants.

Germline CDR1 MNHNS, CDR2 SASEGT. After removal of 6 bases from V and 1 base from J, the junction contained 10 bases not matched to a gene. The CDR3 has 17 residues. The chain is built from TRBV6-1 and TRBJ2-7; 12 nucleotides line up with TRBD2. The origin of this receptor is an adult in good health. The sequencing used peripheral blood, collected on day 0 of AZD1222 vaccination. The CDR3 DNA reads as TGTGCCAGCAGAGAACCGGGACTAGCGGGCCGTTCCTACGAGCAGTACTTC. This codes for CASREPGLAGRSYEQYF.